The text below deals with one TCR beta chain. Primed by a sample-barcoded 5' primer and a J-beta primer mix, a second PCR proceeded for about 6 to 12 cycles. TCRdb ran MiXCR on the 5' RACE reads and lists one entry per CDR3 protein. This sample has some 920,000 distinct CDR3 sequences, with approximately 50% found just once. These data are taken from a study of blood T cells in healthy people across ages. The sequencing sample was made of blood. This clonotype originated in a woman aged 60-75 years in good health.

CDR3 coding DNA: TGCAGTGCTAGAGATGGGGTAGGGGGCACCGGGGAGCTGTTTTTT. It specifies CSARDGVGGTGELFF. The rearrangement links TRBV20-1 to TRBJ2-2; a possible D gene is TRBD1 (6 bases). Germline V gene lookup returns CDR1 DFQATT and CDR2 SNEGSKA (reference sequence). V gave up 0 bases and J gave up 4 bases, with 12 bases separating them. The CDR3 runs to 15 residues.